This T cell receptor (beta chain) comes out of a study of shared clonotypes between healthy human individuals. Germline loops: CDR1 SGHRS, CDR2 YFSETQ. The germline V and J ends were trimmed by 2 bases and 0 bases, with 5 bases remaining between them. The CDR3 covers 13 residues. Sequencing was at deep level. The table came from immunoSEQ multiplex PCR; TCRdb's copy has only in-frame clones and leaves some out. The table has about 2 million clones, approximately 95% seen once. Points from the study as a whole: Naive subsets generally had larger estimated richness than memory subsets.

CD8 cells classed as naive were CD45RO-negative and positively selected for CCR7, excluding terminally differentiated effector memory CD45RA+ cells. This clone has only one observation. Its antigen remains unknown. Input material: naive CD8+ T cells sorted from blood. The sequence was collected from a man in his late teens or twenties in good health. The rearrangement uses TRBV5-1 and TRBJ1-1; no reliable D call. The CDR3 coding sequence is TGCGCCAGCAGCTTCAGGTTGAACACTGAAGCTTTCTTT. Translating it yields CASSFRLNTEAFF.